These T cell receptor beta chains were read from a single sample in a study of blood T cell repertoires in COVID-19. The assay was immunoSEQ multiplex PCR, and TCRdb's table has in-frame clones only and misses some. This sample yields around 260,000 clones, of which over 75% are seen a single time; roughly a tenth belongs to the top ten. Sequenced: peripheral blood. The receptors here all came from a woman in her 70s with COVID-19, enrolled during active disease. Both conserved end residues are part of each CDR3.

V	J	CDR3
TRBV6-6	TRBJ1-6	CASTTTGGTGGSPLHF
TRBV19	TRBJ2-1	CASRTGDNEQFF
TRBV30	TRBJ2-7	CAWDSFGEQYF
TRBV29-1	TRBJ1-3	CSVTGQESGNTIYF
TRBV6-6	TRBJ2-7	CASSASGRSYEQYF
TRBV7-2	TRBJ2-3	CASSLALADTQYF
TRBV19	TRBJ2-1	CASRALAGGGEQFF
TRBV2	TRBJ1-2	CASRDRFFYGYTF
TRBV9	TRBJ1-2	CASSGTGTANYGYTF
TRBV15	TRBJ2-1	CATSRVVTSSGEQFF
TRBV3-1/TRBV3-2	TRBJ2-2	CASSQRTKSGELFF
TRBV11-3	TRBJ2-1	CASSLGVAGGFNEQFF
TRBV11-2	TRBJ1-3	CASSSRTPYSGNTIYF
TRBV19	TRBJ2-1	CASAARREHNEQFF
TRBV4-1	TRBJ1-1	CASSQVGGGRGTEAFF
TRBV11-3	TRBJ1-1	CASSLTSSTEAFF
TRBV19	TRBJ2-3	CASSIYRVLFNTQYF
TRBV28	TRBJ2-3	CASSLASGTQYF
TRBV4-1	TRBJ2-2	CASSQDSGQGRAGELFF
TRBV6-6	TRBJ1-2	CASAPGYGYTF
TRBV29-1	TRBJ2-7	CSVVRDTSYEQYF
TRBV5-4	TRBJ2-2	CASSWGTGSSGELFF
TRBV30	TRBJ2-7	CAWREGTYEQYF
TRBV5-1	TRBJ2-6	CASSPGRGPRGANVLTF
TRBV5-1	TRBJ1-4	CASSLTTGSGVNEKLFF
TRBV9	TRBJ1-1	CASSVVGQGEYNTEAFF
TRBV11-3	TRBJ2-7	CASSLAGGSRNEQYF
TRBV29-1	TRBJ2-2	CSVERGYTGELFF
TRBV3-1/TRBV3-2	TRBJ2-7	CASRLGEGSYEQYF
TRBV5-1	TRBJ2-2	CASRLDSTTGELFF
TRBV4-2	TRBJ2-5	CASSQDSETQYF
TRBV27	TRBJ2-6	CATQQNSGANVLTF
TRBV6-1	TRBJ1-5	CASSERGLQPQHF
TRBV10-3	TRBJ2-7	CAISDYLRSSYEQYF
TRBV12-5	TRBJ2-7	CASGRTGIYEQYF
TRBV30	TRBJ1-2	CAWSARTGEGYTF
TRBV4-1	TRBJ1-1	CASSQPGTVNTEAFF
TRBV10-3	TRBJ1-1	CAISQGDWDTEAFF
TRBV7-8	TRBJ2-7	CASSSPTRQGHYEQYF
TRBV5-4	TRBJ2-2	CASSIGLAGEIPLFF
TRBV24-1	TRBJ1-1	CATSVGGTTEAFF
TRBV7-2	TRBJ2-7	CASSNAGTSGSGGYEQYF
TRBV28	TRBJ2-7	CASSPPGTGIGEQYF
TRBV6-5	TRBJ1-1	CASSPEGAMRAFF
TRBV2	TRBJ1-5	CAGRDYSNQPQHF
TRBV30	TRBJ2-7	CAWGNQGLWEQYF
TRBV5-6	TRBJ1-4	CASSLGQAGEKLFF
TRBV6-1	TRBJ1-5	CASSDPGTGNQPQHF
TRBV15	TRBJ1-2	CATSRNYPLSPGQGNYGYTF
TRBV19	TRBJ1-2	CASSVRGRDGGYTF
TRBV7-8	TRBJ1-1	CASSKLGGTEAFF
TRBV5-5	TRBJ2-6	CASSRYRGPHSGANVLTF
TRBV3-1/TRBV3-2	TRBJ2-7	CASSQGIDSYYEQYF